This TCR beta chain stems from a study of cytomegalovirus exposure and HLA in healthy donors. Study conclusions and caveats: Differences between HLA loci emerged in a later analysis of TCR association rates, with DRB1 most and HLA-C fewest. Most of the TCR beta V segments (in an earlier analysis) were productive either about 87% or about 30% of the time. In a later analysis, at a false discovery rate of 0.05, about 17,000 TCR beta sequences matched HLA alleles.

The PCR was carried out with 60 Vbeta primers and 13 Jbeta primers. Clones were read by immunoSEQ multiplex PCR, and TCRdb kept only the in-frame ones, dropping some. There are under 150,000 clones in the sample; around 10% occur only once, and 1.8% lies in the top ten. CDR3 size: 14 residues. V lost 5 bases and J 0 bases, leaving 11 bases between the germline ends. CDR1 and CDR2 from the germline V gene are SGHRS and YFSETQ. This clone came up a few times. Its antigen remains unknown. This clonotype was sampled from a male donor in good health and CMV-seronegative. The sample was PBMCs. The genes are TRBV5-1 and TRBJ1-1, with unresolved D. Here the CDR3 DNA reads TGCGCCAGCAGGGTGGCTTACATGAACACTGAAGCTTTCTTT. Its protein product is CASRVAYMNTEAFF. Drawing the rest from reference TRBV5-1 and TRBJ1-1, the complete variable domain is KAGVTQTPRYLIKTRGQQVTLSCSPISGHRSVSWYQQTPGQGLQFLFEYFSETQRNKGNFPGRFSGRQFSNSRSEMNVSTLELGDSALYLCASRVAYMNTEAFFGQGTRLTVV.